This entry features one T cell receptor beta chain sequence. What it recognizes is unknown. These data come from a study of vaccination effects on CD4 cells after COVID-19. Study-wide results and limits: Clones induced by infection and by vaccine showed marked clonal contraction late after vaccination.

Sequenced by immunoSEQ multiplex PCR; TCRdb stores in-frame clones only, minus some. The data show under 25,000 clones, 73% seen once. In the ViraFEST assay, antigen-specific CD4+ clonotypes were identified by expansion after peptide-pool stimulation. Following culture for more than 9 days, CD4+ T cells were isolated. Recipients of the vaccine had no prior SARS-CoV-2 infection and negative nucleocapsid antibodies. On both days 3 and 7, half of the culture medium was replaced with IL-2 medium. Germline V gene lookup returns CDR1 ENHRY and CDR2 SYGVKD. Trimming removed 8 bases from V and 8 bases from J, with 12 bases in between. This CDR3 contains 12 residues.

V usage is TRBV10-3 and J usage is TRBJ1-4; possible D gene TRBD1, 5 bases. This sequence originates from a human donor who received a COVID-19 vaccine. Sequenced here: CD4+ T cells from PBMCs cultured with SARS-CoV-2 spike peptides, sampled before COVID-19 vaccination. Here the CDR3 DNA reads TGTGCCATCTCGGGGGGAGTAGAAAAACTGTTTTTT. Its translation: CAISGGVEKLFF.